This TCR beta chain originates from a study of blood T cell repertoires in COVID-19. Profiled with immunoSEQ multiplex PCR; TCRdb holds only in-frame clones, not every one. The sample lists hundreds of thousands of clones; 70% to 90% were seen once. V gave up 2 bases and J gave up 6 bases; unmatched junction bases: 8. Germline CDR1 SGHAT, CDR2 FQDESV (reference sequence). The CDR3 length is 16 residues. The receptor was isolated from a man in his fifties or sixties with COVID-19, enrolled during active disease. Sequenced material: peripheral blood. The chain combines TRBV11-1 with TRBJ2-7, with 12 bases fitting TRBD2. The chain's CDR3 is CASSLTLAGGASEQYF. CDR3 DNA sequence: TGTGCCAGCAGCTTAACCCTAGCGGGAGGGGCGAGCGAGCAGTACTTC.